One and the same sample provided the 13 T cell receptor beta chains below, sequenced in a study of PD-1 blockade in classical Hodgkin lymphoma. Data came from immunoSEQ multiplex PCR; TCRdb stores just in-frame clones and leaves some out. Of 50,000 or so clones listed, around 73% are singletons. Exposure to brentuximab vedotin varied, and each patient had relapsed following autologous stem cell transplantation. Material: peripheral blood mononuclear cells (PBMCs), obtained before the second cycle of nivolumab. Every receptor here comes from a human donor with classical Hodgkin lymphoma.

This clone was seen once. This sequence joins TRBV6-1 and TRBJ1-1; D uncertain. The V gene's germline CDR1 is MNHNS and CDR2 SASEGT. The CDR3 is 15 residues long. Between the trimmed V and J ends, which lost 6 bases and 3 bases, there was a span of 17 bases. CDR3 coding DNA: TGTGCCAGCAGCCCCAATTTCCCGCGGGACACTGAAGCTTTCTTT. It codes for CASSPNFPRDTEAFF.

This chain joins TRBV7-6 and TRBJ2-1; TRBD2 matches at 7 bases. This CDR3 is built from 16 residues. CDR1 SGHVS and CDR2 FNYEAQ come from the germline V gene. With 5 bases clipped from V and 0 bases from J, the junction kept 7 bases outside the gene matches. This CDR3 reads CASSQGAGSSYNEQFF. DNA for the CDR3: TGTGCCAGCAGCCAGGGAGCGGGGAGCTCCTACAATGAGCAGTTCTTC.

The chain uses TRBV19 and TRBJ1-5; 8 bases line up with TRBD1. The CDR3 has 17 residues. Germline V gives CDR1 LNHDA, CDR2 SQIVND (reference sequence). The junction had 11 bases not matched to a gene; V was cut back by 5 bases and J by 2 bases. CDR3 coding DNA: TGTGCCAGTAGTCGCCCGCGACAGGGGCCGGGCAATCAGCCCCAGCATTTT. Protein: CASSRPRQGPGNQPQHF.

The gene calls are TRBV7-9 and TRBJ2-7; 10 positions agree with TRBD1. There are 14 residues in the CDR3. Germline V lookup: CDR1 SEHNR, CDR2 FQNEAQ (reference sequence). With 6 bases clipped from V and 3 bases from J, the junction kept 5 bases outside the gene matches. CDR3 in amino acids: CASSRQGAHYEQYF. Here the CDR3 DNA reads TGTGCCAGCAGTAGACAGGGGGCGCACTACGAGCAGTACTTC.

The CDR3 coding sequence is TGTGCCAGCAGCTTAGTGGGACAAGAGACCCAGTACTTC. It codes for CASSLVGQETQYF. V and J are TRBV7-2 and TRBJ2-5; D gene uncertain. Deletions cut 1 base from V and 2 bases from J, with 5 bases between. The CDR3 has 13 residues. The germline CDR1 and CDR2 sequences are SGHTA and FQGNSA. Drawing the rest from reference TRBV7-2 and TRBJ2-5, the complete variable domain is GAGVSQSPSNKVTEKGKDVELRCDPISGHTALYWYRQSLGQGLEFLIYFQGNSAPDKSGLPSDRFSAERTGGSVSTLTIQRTQQEDSAVYLCASSLVGQETQYFGPGTRLLVL.

DNA for the CDR3: TGTGCCAGCAGTTGGAGAGATCAACGCTCTGGAAACACCATATATTTT. This codes for CASSWRDQRSGNTIYF. V usage is TRBV6-5 and J usage is TRBJ1-3; D gene unclear. The V gene's germline CDR1 is MNHEY and CDR2 SVGAGI. The CDR3 extends over 16 amino acids. Deletions cut 4 bases from V and 0 bases from J, with 13 bases between.

The chain recombines TRBV29-1 with TRBJ2-6, with 8 bases lining up with TRBD1. CDR1 is SQVTM, CDR2 ANQGSEA, per germline. The CDR3 length is 16 residues. The CDR3 bases are TGCAGAGATGATGACAGGGGCAGCTCTGGGGCCAACGTCCTGACTTTC. It codes for CRDDDRGSSGANVLTF.

The V and J genes are TRBV27 and TRBJ2-5; 13 bases align to TRBD2. In germline, CDR1 is MNHEY, CDR2 SMNVEV (reference sequence). V was pared by 4 bases and J by 5 bases, with 19 bases of the junction left unmatched. The CDR3 is made up of 20 amino acids. Here the CDR3 reads CASSSIYPGLAGRGRETQYF. The CDR3 nucleotides read TGTGCCAGCAGTTCAATATACCCGGGACTAGCGGGGCGGGGGCGGGAGACCCAGTACTTC.

The rearrangement uses TRBV5-1 and TRBJ2-5; 9 bases match TRBD1. The end of the DNA is better explained by TRBJ2-7, so the J call may be wrong. Germline-derived CDR1 and CDR2 are SGHRS and YFSETQ. The CDR3 consists of 17 residues. The CDR3 nucleotides read TGCGCCAGCAGCTTGGCGGGGACAGGGTTAGCCTCCTACGAGCAGTACTTC. Amino acids: CASSLAGTGLASYEQYF.

The CDR3 sequence is CASSYRGGLAGYEQYF. CDR3 in DNA: TGTGCCAGCAGCTATAGGGGCGGACTAGCGGGATACGAGCAGTACTTC. The chain is built from TRBV13 and TRBJ2-7, with 12 nucleotides matching TRBD2. This CDR3 is built from 16 residues. CDR1 is PRHDT and CDR2 is FYEKMQ in the germline V gene (reference sequence). V trimming: 4 bases; J trimming: 4 bases; junction bases outside the gene matches: 8.

This chain uses TRBV11-2 with TRBJ1-1, with TRBD1 as a possible D gene (5 bases). Germline V gives CDR1 SGHAT, CDR2 FQNNGV. Trimming took off 1 base at V and 2 bases at J, with 8 bases between the two ends. The CDR3 consists of 14 residues. CDR3 protein: CASSLGGLNTEAFF. For the CDR3, the DNA is TGTGCCAGCAGCTTAGGGGGACTTAACACTGAAGCTTTCTTT.

This clone has only a few counts. The rearrangement uses TRBV6-5 and TRBJ1-5; weak D call: TRBD1 (5 bases). CDR1 is MNHEY and CDR2 is SVGAGI in the germline V gene. Trimming removed 4 bases from V and 4 bases from J, with 11 bases in between. The CDR3 covers 14 residues. In DNA, the CDR3 is TGTGCCAGCAGTTCCTTAGAGGGGAATCAGCCCCAGCATTTT. Its protein product is CASSSLEGNQPQHF.

The chain links TRBV6-5 to TRBJ2-1; 14 bases align to TRBD2. This CDR3 is 13 amino acids long. With 5 bases clipped from V and 15 bases from J, the junction kept 6 bases outside the gene matches. CDR1 and CDR2 (germline): MNHEY, SVGAGI. Here the CDR3 DNA reads TGTGCCAGCAGTACGGGACTAGCGGGAGTTCTGTTCTTC. Its protein product is CASSTGLAGVLFF.